This T cell receptor (beta chain) is from a study of breast tumors, draining lymph nodes, adjacent tissues. General observations from the study: Tumor repertoires ranked between lymph nodes and nontumor tissue in diversity, with V and J gene preferences. Compared with basal-like, luminal-like tumors shared significantly more repertoire with nontumor tissue. Findings are consistent with lymph node origin and intratumoral expansion of most tumor T cells. Data only fit, rather than demonstrated, lymph node origin of most tumor T cells.

The sample holds many counts of this clonotype. What it binds is unknown. MiXCR, run by TCRdb on the multiplex PCR reads, gives a single entry per CDR3 protein. The data hold tens of thousands of distinct CDR3 sequences, with under 50% observed a single time. There are 10 residues in the CDR3. With 1 base removed from V and 8 bases from J, the gap between germline ends came to 5 bases. Germline V gives CDR1 DFQATT, CDR2 SNEGSKA (reference sequence). The gene calls are TRBV20-1 and TRBJ1-1; D is unresolved. What was sequenced was breast tumor tissue. The receptor was derived from a female donor with breast cancer. Some clones in this sample may be carry-over from other donors' samples. The CDR3 region is CSARGVEAFF. The CDR3 coding sequence is TGCAGTGCTAGAGGGGTGGAAGCTTTCTTT.